What follows is one T cell receptor (beta chain) and its context. Antigen unknown. This specimen comes from a study of T cells in localized non-small cell lung cancer. Some clones are missing from TCRdb's copy, which holds only in-frame ones; the method was immunoSEQ multiplex PCR. The sample yields under 50,000 clones, roughly 89% seen once. Study-level points and caveats: Greater T cell density in blood accompanied longer overall survival. Uninvolved adjacent lung had more T cell clonality than any other tissue, topping tumor.

V was cut by 0 bases and J by 2 bases, with 11 bases left in between. Germline V gene sequence: CDR1 GTSNPN, CDR2 SVGIG (reference sequence). CDR3 length: 15 residues. Sample: peripheral blood mononuclear cells, taken before any cancer treatment. The chain carries TRBV30 and TRBJ1-5, with D uncertain. The sequence was obtained from a male donor aged 60 or over with stage II lung adenocarcinoma. The CDR3 bases are TGTGCCTGGAGTGTCAAGCCCGAAGGCAATCAGCCCCAGCATTTT. Protein: CAWSVKPEGNQPQHF.